This entry concerns a single T cell receptor beta chain. The data derive from a study of blood T cell repertoires in COVID-19. Study overall: The United States, Italy and Spain provided the acute and convalescent COVID-19 samples.

The CDR3 runs to 14 residues. CDR1 is MDHEN and CDR2 is SYDVKM in the germline V gene. The ends were cut back, 6 bases at V and 2 bases at J, with 14 bases in the middle. Under the authors' procedure: Amplifying reference gene primers gave estimates of nucleated cell counts. Libraries were prepared by immunoSEQ multiplex PCR; TCRdb keeps only in-frame clonotypes and omits some of them. V, J and clone size reflect that table, while D and trimming were determined from the DNA. Among roughly 120,000 clones listed, about 88% were seen once. Sequencing was done on a sample of peripheral blood. The receptor was isolated from a man aged 35-49 years with acute or convalescent COVID-19. The V and J genes are TRBV28 and TRBJ2-7; D unresolved. The chain's CDR3 is CASSPSSPAYEQYF. The DNA of the CDR3 is TGTGCCAGCAGCCCCTCGAGCCCTGCCTACGAGCAGTACTTC.